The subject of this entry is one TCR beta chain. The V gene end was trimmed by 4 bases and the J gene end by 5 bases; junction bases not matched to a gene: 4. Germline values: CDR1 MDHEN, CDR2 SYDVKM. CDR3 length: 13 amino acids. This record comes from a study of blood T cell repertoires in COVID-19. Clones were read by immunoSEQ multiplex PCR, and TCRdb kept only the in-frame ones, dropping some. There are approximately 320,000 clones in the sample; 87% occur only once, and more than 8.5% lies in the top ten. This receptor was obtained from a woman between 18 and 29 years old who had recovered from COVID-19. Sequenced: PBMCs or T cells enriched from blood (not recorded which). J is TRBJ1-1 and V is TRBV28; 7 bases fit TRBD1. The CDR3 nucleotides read TGTGCCAGCAGTTCCAGGGGGGTGACTGAAGCTTTCTTT. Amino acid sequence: CASSSRGVTEAFF.